What follows are 30 T cell receptor beta chains derived from one specimen sequenced in a study of T cell repertoires in cytomegalovirus infection. TCRdb recomputed calls from the reads with MiXCR, one row per CDR3 protein. The sample shows some 180,000 distinct CDR3 sequences, approximately 18% of them seen only once. Sequenced: CD8+ T cells from PBMCs. The receptors were sampled from a human donor in good health (CMV status not recorded). Some clones in this sample may be carry-over from other donors' samples.

J is TRBJ2-1 and V is TRBV14; D is unresolved. This CDR3 comprises 14 residues. Per the germline V gene, CDR1 is SGHDN and CDR2 is FVKESK. Between the trimmed V and J ends, which lost 4 bases and 8 bases, there was a span of 15 bases. CDR3 sequence (DNA): TGTGCCAGCAGCCCCAGAGGCCGAAACCATGAGCAGTTCTTC. It codes for CASSPRGRNHEQFF.

This chain's CDR3 is CASSQEGSGNQPQHF. CDR3 in DNA: TGCGCCAGCAGCCAAGAGGGGTCCGGCAATCAGCCCCAGCATTTT. The rearrangement uses TRBV4-1 and TRBJ1-5; D remains ambiguous. The ends were cut back, 0 bases at V and 2 bases at J, with 8 bases in the middle. Germline CDR1 MGHRA, CDR2 YSYEKL. The CDR3 covers 15 residues.

The CDR3 reads CASSLDRGQNTEAFF. Here the CDR3 DNA reads TGTGCCAGCAGCTTGGACAGGGGGCAAAACACTGAAGCTTTCTTT. This chain connects TRBV28 to TRBJ1-1; the match to TRBD1 covers 11 bases. V lost 6 bases and J lost 2; bases outside the gene matches: 5. The CDR3 sequence is 15 residues long. From germline, CDR1 is MDHEN and CDR2 SYDVKM.

This clonotype has a count of ten or more. This chain joins TRBV7-9 and TRBJ1-1; TRBD1 matches at 9 bases. The trim removed 3 bases at V and 2 bases at J, leaving 1 base unmatched. Germline V lookup: CDR1 SEHNR, CDR2 FQNEAQ (reference sequence). The CDR3 covers 14 residues. The CDR3 bases are TGTGCCAGCAGCTTGGGACAGGGAAACACTGAAGCTTTCTTT. Its protein is CASSLGQGNTEAFF. Full variable domain (outside the CDR3, taken from reference TRBV7-9 and TRBJ1-1): DTGVSQNPRHKITKRGQNVTFRCDPISEHNRLYWYRQTLGQGPEFLTYFQNEAQLEKSRLLSDRFSAERPKGSFSTLEIQRTEQGDSAMYLCASSLGQGNTEAFFGQGTRLTVV.

The table lists this clonotype with a few counts. The chain joins TRBV2 to TRBJ2-5, with a weak D call TRBD2 (6 bases). Germline loops: CDR1 SNHLY, CDR2 FYNNEI. V was trimmed by 9 bases and J by 4 bases, leaving 24 bases between them. The CDR3 is made up of 16 amino acids. CDR3 coding DNA: TGTGCCAGAGGTCCCCCGGGAGCAGGGTTAGGAGAGACCCAGTACTTC. It specifies CARGPPGAGLGETQYF.

The chain has TRBV7-2 and TRBJ1-1; TRBD1 agrees at 7 bases. Looked up from germline, CDR1 is SGHTA and CDR2 is FQGNSA. V lost 2 bases, J lost 1 base, and 4 bases stayed unmatched. This CDR3 spans 15 amino acids. The CDR3 reads CASSLIDRANTEAFF. CDR3 sequence (DNA): TGTGCCAGCAGCTTAATAGACAGGGCGAACACTGAAGCTTTCTTT.

The CDR3 is CASRPDRNTGELFF. The CDR3 coding sequence is TGTGCCAGCAGACCGGACAGAAACACCGGGGAGCTGTTTTTT. The chain uses TRBV7-6 and TRBJ2-2, with a weak D call TRBD1 (6 bases). Trimming left V 6 bases short and J 2 bases short, with 10 bases between. This CDR3 region has 14 residues. CDR1 and CDR2 (germline): SGHVS, FNYEAQ.

This clonotype showed up just a few times. The V and J genes are TRBV15 and TRBJ1-5; possible D gene TRBD1, 5 bases. There are 14 residues in the CDR3. Trimming left V 1 base short and J 6 bases short, with 10 bases between. In germline, CDR1 is LNHNV, CDR2 YYDKDF (reference sequence). The CDR3 sequence: CATSRGARGQPQHF. The CDR3 DNA follows: TGTGCCACCAGCAGAGGAGCGAGGGGTCAGCCCCAGCATTTT.

This clonotype has more than one count but fewer than ten. The rearrangement uses TRBV7-9 and TRBJ2-3; perhaps TRBD2 as D (6 bases). Germline V gives CDR1 SEHNR, CDR2 FQNEAQ (reference sequence). There are 16 residues in the CDR3. The V and J ends lost 1 base and 6 bases respectively, with 17 bases between them. The CDR3 region is CASSLGPGEAVDTQYF. CDR3 nucleotide sequence: TGTGCCAGCAGCTTAGGTCCGGGGGAGGCCGTCGATACGCAGTATTTT. Full variable domain (missing parts from reference TRBV7-9 and TRBJ2-3): DTGVSQNPRHKITKRGQNVTFRCDPISEHNRLYWYRQTLGQGPEFLTYFQNEAQLEKSRLLSDRFSAERPKGSFSTLEIQRTEQGDSAMYLCASSLGPGEAVDTQYFGPGTRLTVL.

This clonotype was counted only a few times. The chain uses TRBV28 and TRBJ2-7; a weak D match, TRBD1 (6 bases). The germline CDR1 and CDR2 sequences are MDHEN and SYDVKM. The CDR3 totals 16 residues. The germline V and J ends were trimmed by 8 bases and 6 bases, with 26 bases remaining between them. CDR3 amino acids: CASLPTGKDVIVEQYF. CDR3 nucleotides: TGTGCCAGCTTACCAACAGGGAAAGACGTTATTGTCGAGCAGTACTTC.

This chain joins TRBV12-5 and TRBJ1-1; weak D call: TRBD1 (5 bases). The germline CDR1 and CDR2 sequences are LGHNT and FRNRAP. Between the trimmed V and J ends, which lost 7 bases and 1 base, there was a span of 16 bases. The CDR3 runs to 15 residues. CDR3 residues: CASATPEGPNTEAFF. The DNA of the CDR3 is TGTGCTAGTGCCACCCCGGAGGGGCCGAACACTGAAGCTTTCTTT.

This clonotype has only a few counts. The V call is TRBV20-1, the J call TRBJ1-5; TRBD1 aligns across 9 bases. V was clipped by 1 base and J by 0 bases; unmatched bases: 1. Germline V gene sequence: CDR1 DFQATT, CDR2 SNEGSKA (reference sequence). CDR3 length: 15 amino acids. The chain's CDR3 is CSARGTGDSNQPQHF. The CDR3 DNA reads TGCAGTGCTAGAGGGACAGGGGATAGCAATCAGCCCCAGCATTTT.

This clonotype was counted many times. The genes are TRBV7-2 and TRBJ2-3; a weak D match, TRBD2 (6 bases). The V end was cut by 5 bases, the J end by 0 bases, with 18 bases between. The CDR3 totals 17 residues. The V gene's germline CDR1 is SGHTA and CDR2 FQGNSA. CDR3 in amino acids: CASSPNLSGPSTDTQYF. The CDR3 nucleotides are TGTGCCAGCAGCCCTAACCTTAGCGGACCAAGCACAGATACGCAGTATTTT.

J is TRBJ2-1 and V is TRBV7-3, with D tentatively TRBD2 (6 bases). With 2 bases removed from V and 4 bases from J, the gap between germline ends came to 12 bases. This CDR3 has 15 amino acids. Germline V gene lookup returns CDR1 SGHTA and CDR2 FQGTGA. The CDR3 nucleotides read TGTGCCAGCAGCTTAGGAGGGCCTGGTTACAATGAGCAGTTCTTC. Amino acid sequence: CASSLGGPGYNEQFF.

This chain uses TRBV4-3 with TRBJ1-4; no firm D call. Trimming pared 2 bases from V and 4 bases from J, leaving 11 bases between. The CDR3 consists of 15 residues. Germline values: CDR1 LGHNA, CDR2 YSLEER. In DNA form, the CDR3 reads TGCGCCAGCAGCCAAAGCACAACCCTTAATGAAAAACTGTTTTTT. It encodes CASSQSTTLNEKLFF.

This clonotype was counted between two and nine times. The chain joins TRBV14 to TRBJ2-7; 7 nucleotides line up with TRBD1. Germline V gene lookup returns CDR1 SGHDN and CDR2 FVKESK. This CDR3 region has 14 residues. V lost 2 bases and J lost 4; bases outside the gene matches: 5. The CDR3 sequence is CASSQHQGVYEQYF. DNA of the CDR3: TGTGCCAGCAGCCAACATCAGGGGGTGTACGAGCAGTACTTC.

This clonotype was observed a handful of times. The V and J genes are TRBV7-6 and TRBJ2-7; D ambiguous. The CDR3 is made up of 13 amino acids. From germline, CDR1 is SGHVS and CDR2 FNYEAQ. Trimming cost V 5 bases and J 0 bases, with 8 bases left between them. The chain's CDR3 is CASSPEPSYEQYF. Written as DNA, the CDR3 is TGTGCCAGCAGCCCGGAGCCCTCCTACGAGCAGTACTTC.

This clonotype was seen more than once but under ten times. The genes are TRBV28 and TRBJ1-1, with D unclear. CDR3 length equals 14 residues. V was trimmed by 1 base and J by 4 bases, leaving 10 bases between them. Germline V lookup: CDR1 MDHEN, CDR2 SYDVKM. The CDR3 bases are TGTGCCAGCAGTTTATTCGGGGAGGCCACTGAAGCTTTCTTT. It translates to CASSLFGEATEAFF.

The genes are TRBV19 and TRBJ2-1; TRBD1 matches 7 bases. Unmatched junction bases numbered 4, after V lost 3 bases and J lost 2 bases. The CDR3 is 15 residues long. From germline, CDR1 is LNHDA and CDR2 SQIVND (reference sequence). This chain's CDR3 is CASSMQQGPYNEQFF. DNA of the CDR3: TGTGCCAGTAGTATGCAACAGGGGCCCTACAATGAGCAGTTCTTC.

This clonotype showed up many times. This chain connects TRBV7-2 to TRBJ2-7, with D possibly TRBD2 on 7 matching bases. The germline CDR1 and CDR2 sequences are SGHTA and FQGNSA. This CDR3 contains 18 residues. V gave up 5 bases and J gave up 7 bases, with 30 bases separating them. CDR3 loop: CASSPLRRGAFTLGEQYF. The CDR3 bases are TGTGCCAGCAGCCCCCTTAGACGGGGGGCGTTCACGTTGGGAGAGCAGTACTTC.

Only a few counts were recorded for this clonotype. The genes are TRBV6-5 and TRBJ1-2; D unresolved. Between the trimmed V and J ends, which lost 5 bases and 4 bases, there was a span of 11 bases. The CDR3 spans 13 residues. The germline V gene has CDR1 MNHEY and CDR2 SVGAGI. CDR3 in amino acids: CASSEGESYGYTF. CDR3 sequence (DNA): TGTGCCAGCAGTGAGGGCGAATCCTATGGCTACACCTTC.

In its sample, this clonotype was seen a few times. The chain combines TRBV5-6 with TRBJ2-7, with 10 bases fitting TRBD1. Looked up from germline, CDR1 is SGHDT and CDR2 is YYEEEE. The CDR3 sequence is 15 residues long. Germline trimming cut 4 bases from V and 3 bases from J; bases unmatched to any gene: 7. CDR3 protein: CASSLSRTGGYEQYF. The CDR3 DNA follows: TGTGCCAGCAGCCTATCACGGACAGGGGGCTACGAGCAGTACTTC.

This clonotype was detected only once. The V gene is TRBV29-1, the J gene TRBJ1-1, with D perhaps TRBD1 (6 bases). Germline V gene sequence: CDR1 SQVTM, CDR2 ANQGSEA. V lost 4 bases and J lost 4, with 19 bases in between. The CDR3 sequence is 15 residues long. Here the CDR3 reads CSVAGLQGSGTEAFF. The CDR3 DNA is TGCAGCGTTGCTGGACTACAGGGATCAGGCACTGAAGCTTTCTTT.

This clonotype was detected a few times. The chain uses TRBV7-6 and TRBJ2-7; 10 nucleotides line up with TRBD2. CDR3 length: 16 residues. Losses at the gene ends were 5 bases for V and 4 bases for J; bases not matched to a gene: 11. The V gene's germline CDR1 is SGHVS and CDR2 FNYEAQ. The CDR3 is CASSLAAVAGGYEQYF. CDR3 sequence (DNA): TGTGCCAGCAGCCTCGCAGCGGTAGCGGGGGGATACGAGCAGTACTTC. Complete variable domain (other parts from reference TRBV7-6 and TRBJ2-7): GAGVSQSPRYKVTKRGQDVALRCDPISGHVSLYWYRQALGQGPEFLTYFNYEAQQDKSGLPNDRFSAERPEGSISTLTIQRTEQRDSAMYRCASSLAAVAGGYEQYFGPGTRLTVT.

The CDR3 here is CSVVRDRGVLNEQFF. The CDR3 DNA reads TGCAGCGTTGTGCGAGACAGGGGTGTTTTGAATGAGCAGTTCTTC. The J gene is TRBJ2-1, the V gene TRBV29-1, with 8 bases aligning to TRBD1. V gave up 4 bases and J gave up 7 bases; unmatched junction bases: 12. The CDR3 has 15 amino acids. Germline loops: CDR1 SQVTM, CDR2 ANQGSEA.

A few counts support this clonotype. This sequence joins TRBV25-1 and TRBJ1-1; D unclear. The CDR3 has 14 residues. The V and J ends lost 5 bases and 5 bases respectively, with 15 bases between them. Germline values: CDR1 MGHDK, CDR2 SYGVNS. For the CDR3, the DNA is TGTGCCAGCAGTCCCGGGTTCGGTATAACTGAAGCTTTCTTT. This gives the protein CASSPGFGITEAFF.

The chain carries TRBV27 and TRBJ1-5, with D possibly TRBD1 on 5 matching bases. V shed 5 bases and J shed 4 bases, with 18 bases lying between them. The CDR3 loop spans 16 amino acids. Germline CDR1 is MNHEY and CDR2 is SMNVEV (reference sequence). This CDR3 is CASSRGRGYRNQPQHF. The CDR3, as DNA: TGTGCCAGCAGTCGCGGAAGGGGCTACCGAAATCAGCCCCAGCATTTT.

In this sample, this clonotype turned up a few times. The V gene is TRBV7-8, the J gene TRBJ2-2; maybe TRBD2 (6 bases). The CDR3 runs to 15 residues. CDR1 and CDR2 (germline): SGHVS, FQNEAQ. V lost 10 bases and J 0 bases, leaving 15 bases between the germline ends. The CDR3 bases are TGTGCCATCCCGGGGCGGGGCCCGAACACCGGGGAGCTGTTTTTT. This encodes CAIPGRGPNTGELFF.

The chain uses TRBV12-3 or TRBV12-4 and TRBJ1-5, with 9 bases identical to TRBD1. CDR3 length: 16 amino acids. V shed 1 base and J 6 bases; nucleotides not matched to a gene: 7. This CDR3 is CASSLGSGQGSQPQHF. In DNA, the CDR3 is TGTGCCAGCAGTTTAGGCTCCGGACAGGGGAGTCAGCCCCAGCATTTT.

The V gene is TRBV20-1, the J gene TRBJ2-1; possibly TRBD1 or TRBD2 for D (5 bases each). Germline V gives CDR1 DFQATT, CDR2 SNEGSKA (reference sequence). The CDR3 sequence is 14 residues long. Deletions cut 5 bases from V and 4 bases from J, with 15 bases between. CDR3 region: CSARDGGGYNEQFF. In DNA form, the CDR3 reads TGCAGTGCTCGGGACGGAGGAGGTTACAATGAGCAGTTCTTC.